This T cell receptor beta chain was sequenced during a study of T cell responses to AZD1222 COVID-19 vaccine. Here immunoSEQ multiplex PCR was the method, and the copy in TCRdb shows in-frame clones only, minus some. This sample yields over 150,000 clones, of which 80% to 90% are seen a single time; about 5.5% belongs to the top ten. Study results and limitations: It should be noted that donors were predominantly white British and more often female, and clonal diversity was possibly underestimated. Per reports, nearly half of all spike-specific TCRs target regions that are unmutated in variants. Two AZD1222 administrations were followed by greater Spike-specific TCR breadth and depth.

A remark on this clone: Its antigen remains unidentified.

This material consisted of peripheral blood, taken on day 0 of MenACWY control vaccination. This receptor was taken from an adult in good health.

The CDR3 loop reads CSGDRRGEQYF. The CDR3 nucleotides are TGCAGTGGGGACCGCCGCGGCGAGCAGTACTTC. The gene calls are TRBV20-1 and TRBJ2-7; possibly TRBD1 or TRBD2 for D (5 bases each). The ends were cut back, 7 bases at V and 6 bases at J, with 13 bases in the middle. Germline CDR1 and CDR2: DFQATT and SNEGSKA (reference sequence). There are 11 residues in the CDR3.